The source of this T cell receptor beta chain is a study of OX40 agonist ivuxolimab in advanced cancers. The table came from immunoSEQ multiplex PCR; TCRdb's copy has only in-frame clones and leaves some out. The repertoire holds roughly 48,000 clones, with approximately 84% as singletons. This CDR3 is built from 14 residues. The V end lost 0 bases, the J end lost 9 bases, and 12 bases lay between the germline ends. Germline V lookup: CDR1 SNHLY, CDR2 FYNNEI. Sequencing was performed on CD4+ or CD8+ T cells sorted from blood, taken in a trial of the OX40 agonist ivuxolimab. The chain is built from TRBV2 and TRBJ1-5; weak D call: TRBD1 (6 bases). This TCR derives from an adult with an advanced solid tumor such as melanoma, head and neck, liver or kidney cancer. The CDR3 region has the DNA TGTGCCAGCAGTGAAGCGCTTGGGGGGGCGCCCCAGCATTTT. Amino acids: CASSEALGGAPQHF.